The clone carrying this T cell receptor beta chain has only one observation. In the original processing: The authors estimated nucleated cell counts from reference gene primer amplification. Only in-frame clones appear in the TCRdb table, and some are missing; sequencing was by immunoSEQ multiplex PCR. V and J calls and clone size are given by that table; D and trimming were obtained from the DNA. The profile shows some 250,000 clones, around 85% of them singletons. This entry comes from a study of blood T cell repertoires in COVID-19. About the study: Acute-phase and convalescent COVID-19 samples originated in the United States, Italy and Spain. Sample material is recorded as cDNA or gDNA derived from T cells, B-cell-depleted T cells, or PBMCs.

Trimming stripped 0 bases from V and 6 bases from J, with 12 bases between. Germline values: CDR1 SGDLS, CDR2 YYNGEE. The CDR3 length is 14 residues. The chain recombines TRBV9 with TRBJ1-2; D is uncertain. The sequenced sample was peripheral blood. This TCR was sampled from an elderly woman with acute or convalescent COVID-19. Here the CDR3 DNA reads TGTGCCAGCAGCGTAGACGGCCGGGGTGATGGCTACACCTTC. Translated: CASSVDGRGDGYTF.